This T cell receptor (beta chain) was identified during a study of response to subunit inactivated influenza vaccine. V gave up 0 bases and J gave up 4 bases, with 13 bases separating them. CDR1 and CDR2 (germline): MGHRA, YSYEKL. The CDR3 length is 16 residues. TCRdb passed the RT-PCR reads through MiXCR, listing each CDR3 protein once. The profile shows more than 450,000 distinct CDR3 sequences, 11% of them singletons. The data were also submitted as part of a second study, on T cells expressing NK-cell markers. As that report states: The cDNA for TCR beta came from 5'RACE template switching with UMIs.

The source is a man in his fifties who received an inactivated influenza vaccine. Sequencing was performed on PBMCs from blood, taken on the day of vaccination. This sequence joins TRBV4-1 and TRBJ1-5; D unresolved. CDR3 amino acids: CASSQDPAGINQPQHF. DNA of the CDR3: TGCGCCAGCAGCCAAGATCCGGCGGGAATTAATCAGCCCCAGCATTTT.